This TCR beta chain is drawn from a study of post-analysis software for immune sequencing data. Study details: Included courses were relapsing-remitting and secondary progressive multiple sclerosis; progressive-relapsing multiple sclerosis was also included.

V shed 0 bases and J shed 0 bases, with 11 bases lying between them. Germline V CDR1 and CDR2: MNHEY, SVGAGI. This CDR3 spans 16 amino acids. Prepared TCR beta cDNA libraries contained unique molecular identifiers. Yield was 450,000 to 650,000 cDNA molecules from around 1 to 10 million T cells. TCRdb re-derived calls from the PCR reads in MiXCR, one entry per CDR3 protein. The sample has more than 450,000 distinct CDR3 sequences, 44% seen once. General study findings and limits: TRBV5-6, TRBV5-1 and TRBV20-1 were among 4 or 5 TRBV segments more frequent in patients than controls. There was significantly lower normalized Chao1 diversity in multiple sclerosis patients than in controls.

Comment on this clonotype: Its antigen is not known.

This receptor was obtained from a girl under 18 with multiple sclerosis. The chain uses TRBV6-5 and TRBJ1-1; D may be TRBD1 (5 bases). The sequenced material came from blood. CDR3 DNA: TGTGCCAGCAGTTACTCCTACAGGTACATGAACACTGAAGCTTTCTTT. This codes for CASSYSYRYMNTEAFF.